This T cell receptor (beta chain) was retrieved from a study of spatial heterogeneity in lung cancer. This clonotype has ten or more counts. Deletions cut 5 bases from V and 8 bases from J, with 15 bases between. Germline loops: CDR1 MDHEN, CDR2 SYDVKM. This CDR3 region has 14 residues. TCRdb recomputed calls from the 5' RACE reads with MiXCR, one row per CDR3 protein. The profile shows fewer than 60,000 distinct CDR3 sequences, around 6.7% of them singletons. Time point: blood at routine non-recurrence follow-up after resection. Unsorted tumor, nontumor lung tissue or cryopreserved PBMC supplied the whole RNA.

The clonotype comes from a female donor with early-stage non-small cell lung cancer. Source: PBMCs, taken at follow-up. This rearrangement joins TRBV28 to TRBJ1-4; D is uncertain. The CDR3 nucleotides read TGTGCCAGCAGTCGAAGTAGTAACCCGGAAAAACTGTTTTTT. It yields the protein CASSRSSNPEKLFF.